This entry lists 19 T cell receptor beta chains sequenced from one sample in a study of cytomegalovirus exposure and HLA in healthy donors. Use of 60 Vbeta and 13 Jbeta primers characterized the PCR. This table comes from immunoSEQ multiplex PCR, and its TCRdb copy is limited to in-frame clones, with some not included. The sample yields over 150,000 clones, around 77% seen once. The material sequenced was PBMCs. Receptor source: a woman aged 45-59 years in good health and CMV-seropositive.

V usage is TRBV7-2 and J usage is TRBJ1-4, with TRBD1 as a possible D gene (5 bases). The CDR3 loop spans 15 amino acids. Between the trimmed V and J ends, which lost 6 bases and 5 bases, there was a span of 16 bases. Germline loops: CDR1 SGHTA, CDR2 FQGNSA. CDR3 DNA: TGTGCCAGCAGGCTAGGGCGTAGGGGAAATGAAAAACTGTTTTTT. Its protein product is CASRLGRRGNEKLFF.

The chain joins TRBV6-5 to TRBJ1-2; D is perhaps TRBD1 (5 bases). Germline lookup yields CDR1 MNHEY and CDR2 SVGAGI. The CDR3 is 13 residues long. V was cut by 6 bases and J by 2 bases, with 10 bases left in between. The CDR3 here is CASRAPGNYGYTF. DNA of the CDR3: TGTGCCAGCAGAGCCCCAGGGAACTATGGCTACACCTTC.

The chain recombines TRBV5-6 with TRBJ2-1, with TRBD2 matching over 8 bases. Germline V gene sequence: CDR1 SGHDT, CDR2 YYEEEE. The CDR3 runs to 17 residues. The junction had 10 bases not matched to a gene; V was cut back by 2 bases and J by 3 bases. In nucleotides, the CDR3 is TGTGCCAGCAGCTTCGGATTTCGGGAGGGGATCTACAATGAGCAGTTCTTC. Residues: CASSFGFREGIYNEQFF.

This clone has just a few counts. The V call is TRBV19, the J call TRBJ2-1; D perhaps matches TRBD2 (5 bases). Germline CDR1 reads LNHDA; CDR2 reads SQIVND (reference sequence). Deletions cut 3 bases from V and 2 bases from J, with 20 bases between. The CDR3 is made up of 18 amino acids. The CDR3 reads CASSIVYRGKSAYNEQFF. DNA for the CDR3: TGTGCCAGTAGTATTGTGTACAGAGGGAAATCAGCCTACAATGAGCAGTTCTTC.

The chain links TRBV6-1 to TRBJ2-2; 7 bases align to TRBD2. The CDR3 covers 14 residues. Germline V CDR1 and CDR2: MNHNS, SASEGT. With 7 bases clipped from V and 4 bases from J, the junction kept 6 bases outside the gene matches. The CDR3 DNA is TGTGCCAGCAACCGGGGGGACGGCACCGGGGAGCTGTTTTTT. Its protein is CASNRGDGTGELFF.

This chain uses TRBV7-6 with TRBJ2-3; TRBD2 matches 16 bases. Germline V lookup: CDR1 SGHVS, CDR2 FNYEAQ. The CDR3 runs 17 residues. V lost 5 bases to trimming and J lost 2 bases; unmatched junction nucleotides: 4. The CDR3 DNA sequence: TGTGCCAGCAGCGGGACTAGCGGGAGGGCCGTCACAGATACGCAGTATTTT. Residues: CASSGTSGRAVTDTQYF.

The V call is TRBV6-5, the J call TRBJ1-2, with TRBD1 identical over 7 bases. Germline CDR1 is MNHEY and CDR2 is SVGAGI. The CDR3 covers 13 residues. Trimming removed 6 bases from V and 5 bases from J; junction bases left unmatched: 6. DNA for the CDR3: TGTGCCAGCAGGCAGGGGGATCGGTATGGCTACACCTTC. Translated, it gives CASRQGDRYGYTF.

The CDR3 spells CASSRSLKSSYNEQFF. The CDR3 DNA follows: TGTGCCAGTAGTAGAAGTCTAAAAAGCTCCTACAATGAGCAGTTCTTC. The V call is TRBV19, the J call TRBJ2-1; D is uncertain. The ends were cut back, 4 bases at V and 0 bases at J, with 13 bases in the middle. Looked up from germline, CDR1 is LNHDA and CDR2 is SQIVND (reference sequence). The CDR3 spans 16 residues.

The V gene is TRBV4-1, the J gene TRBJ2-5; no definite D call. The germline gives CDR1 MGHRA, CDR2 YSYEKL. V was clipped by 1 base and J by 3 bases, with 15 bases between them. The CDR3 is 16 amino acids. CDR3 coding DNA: TGCGCCAGCAGCCAAGGTCTCTTGGGCGACGAAGAGACCCAGTACTTC. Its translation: CASSQGLLGDEETQYF.

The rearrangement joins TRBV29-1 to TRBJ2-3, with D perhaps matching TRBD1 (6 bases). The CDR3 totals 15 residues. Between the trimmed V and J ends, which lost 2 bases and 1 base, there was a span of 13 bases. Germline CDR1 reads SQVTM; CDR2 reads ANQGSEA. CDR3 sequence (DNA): TGCAGCGTTGAATTACAGGGAGTTCGCACAGATACGCAGTATTTT. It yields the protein CSVELQGVRTDTQYF.

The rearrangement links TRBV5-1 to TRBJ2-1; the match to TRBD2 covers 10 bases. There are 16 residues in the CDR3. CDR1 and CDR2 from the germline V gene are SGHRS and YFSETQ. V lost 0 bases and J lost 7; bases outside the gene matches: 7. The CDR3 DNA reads TGCGCCAGCAGCTTGGTGCTAGCGGGGGCCCTTAATGAGCAGTTCTTC. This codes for CASSLVLAGALNEQFF.

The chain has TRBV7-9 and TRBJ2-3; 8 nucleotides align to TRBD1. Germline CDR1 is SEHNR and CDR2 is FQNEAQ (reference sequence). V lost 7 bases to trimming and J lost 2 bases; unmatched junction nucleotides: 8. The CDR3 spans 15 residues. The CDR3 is CASNLGQGNTDTQYF. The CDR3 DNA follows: TGTGCCAGCAATCTAGGACAGGGCAACACAGATACGCAGTATTTT.

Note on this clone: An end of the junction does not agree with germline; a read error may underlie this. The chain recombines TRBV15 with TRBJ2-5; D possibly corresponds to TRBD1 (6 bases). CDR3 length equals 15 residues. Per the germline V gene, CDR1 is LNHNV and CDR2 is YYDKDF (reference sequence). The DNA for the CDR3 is TGTGCCACCAGCGGAGATGAAGCGGCTAAAAGGGGGCAGTACTTC. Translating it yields CATSGDEAAKRGQYF.

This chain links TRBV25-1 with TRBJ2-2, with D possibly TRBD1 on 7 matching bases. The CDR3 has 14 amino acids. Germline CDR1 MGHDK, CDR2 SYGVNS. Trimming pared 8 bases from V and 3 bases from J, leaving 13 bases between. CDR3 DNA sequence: TGTGCCAGCTCTTTCAGGGGGGACACCGGGGAGCTGTTTTTT. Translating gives CASSFRGDTGELFF.

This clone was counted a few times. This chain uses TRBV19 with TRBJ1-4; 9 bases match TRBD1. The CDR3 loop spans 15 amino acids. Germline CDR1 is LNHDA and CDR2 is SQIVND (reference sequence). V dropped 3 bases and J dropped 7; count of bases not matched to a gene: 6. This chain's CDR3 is CASSMEQGAREKLFF. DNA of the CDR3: TGTGCCAGTAGTATGGAACAGGGGGCGCGTGAAAAACTGTTTTTT.

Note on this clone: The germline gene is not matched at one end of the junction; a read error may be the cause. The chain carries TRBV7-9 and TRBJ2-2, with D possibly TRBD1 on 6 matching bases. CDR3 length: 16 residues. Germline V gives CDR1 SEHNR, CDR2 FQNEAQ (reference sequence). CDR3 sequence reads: CSSSLAGRGGPGELFF. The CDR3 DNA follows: TGTTCCAGCAGCTTAGCTGGCAGGGGTGGCCCCGGGGAGCTGTTTTTT.

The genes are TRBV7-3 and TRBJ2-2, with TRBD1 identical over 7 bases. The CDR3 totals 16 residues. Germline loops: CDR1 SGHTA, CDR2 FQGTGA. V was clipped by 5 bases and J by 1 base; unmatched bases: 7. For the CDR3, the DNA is TGTGCCAGCAGCCCACGGACAGGAAAGAACACCGGGGAGCTGTTTTTT. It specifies CASSPRTGKNTGELFF.

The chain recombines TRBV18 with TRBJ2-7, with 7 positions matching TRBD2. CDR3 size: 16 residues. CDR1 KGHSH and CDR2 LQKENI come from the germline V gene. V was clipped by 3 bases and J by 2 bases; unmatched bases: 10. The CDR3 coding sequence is TGTGCCAGCTCACCGCCGGGGGTGGCGGGAGCCTACGAGCAGTACTTC. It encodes CASSPPGVAGAYEQYF.

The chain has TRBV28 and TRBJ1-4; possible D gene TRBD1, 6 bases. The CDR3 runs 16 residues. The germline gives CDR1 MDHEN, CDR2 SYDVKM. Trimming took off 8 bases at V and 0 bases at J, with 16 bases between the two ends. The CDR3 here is CASGDTQTATNEKLFF. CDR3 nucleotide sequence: TGTGCCAGCGGGGACACCCAAACTGCAACTAATGAAAAACTGTTTTTT. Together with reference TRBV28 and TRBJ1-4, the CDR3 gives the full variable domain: DVKVTQSSRYLVKRTGEKVFLECVQDMDHENMFWYRQDPGLGLRLIYFSYDVKMKEKGDIPEGYSVSREKKERFSLILESASTNQTSMYLCASGDTQTATNEKLFFGSGTQLSVL.